The rows below give T cell receptor beta chains drawn from one sample of a study of cytomegalovirus exposure and HLA in healthy donors. Some clones are missing from TCRdb's copy, which holds only in-frame ones; the method was immunoSEQ multiplex PCR. The sample shows 140,000 to 150,000 clones, about 77% of them seen only once. Specimen: PBMCs. These TCRs come from a male donor in good health and CMV-seronegative. Both conserved end residues are part of each CDR3. The D gene is left open where the match is weak. Clone size is stated in some rows and not others, as once, few, many or a class when expanded.

V gene,J gene,clone size,D gene,CDR3 DNA,CDR3 protein
TRBV4-3,TRBJ1-3,few,TRBD1,TGCGCCAGCAGCCAAGACCGAAGGGGGCCTGGAAACACCATATATTTT,CASSQDRRGPGNTIYF
TRBV10-2,TRBJ2-7,.,TRBD2,TGCGCCAGCAGGAACCCTAGCGGAGCTTACGAGCAGTACTTC,CASRNPSGAYEQYF
TRBV5-8,TRBJ1-1,.,.,TGTGCCAGCAGTCTCGAGGGGGGGAGAAACACTGAAGCTTTCTTT,CASSLEGGRNTEAFF
TRBV7-2,TRBJ1-1,.,.,TGTGCCAGCAGCTTTAAGGGAGGAGAGACTGAAGCTTTCTTT,CASSFKGGETEAFF
TRBV6-6,TRBJ2-4,.,.,TGTGCCAGCGATAACAGGGAGGGCATTCAGTACTTC,CASDNREGIQYF
TRBV7-9,TRBJ2-1,.,.,TGTGCCAGCAGCTCGGGTGGGTATACCGGGACTCTTTCCTACAATGAGCAGTTCTTC,CASSSGGYTGTLSYNEQFF
TRBV11-3,TRBJ2-2,.,TRBD2,TGTGCCAGCAGCGGGACTAGCGGGCACGGGGAGCTGTTTTTT,CASSGTSGHGELFF
TRBV6-5,TRBJ1-5,.,TRBD1,TGTGCCAGCAGCTCGGACAGGGGAGGCAATCAGCCCCAGCATTTT,CASSSDRGGNQPQHF
TRBV9,TRBJ2-4,medium-sized,.,TGTGCCAGCAGCCCCGGGAGAGCGAAAAACATTCAGTACTTC,CASSPGRAKNIQYF
TRBV5-4,TRBJ2-6,.,.,TGTGCCAGCAGCTTGGGACAGCCCTCTGGGGCCAACGTCCTGACTTTC,CASSLGQPSGANVLTF
TRBV14,TRBJ1-1,.,TRBD1,TGTGCCAGCAGCCAATATACAGGGGCGCTTAGCCTCGAAGCTTTCTTT,CASSQYTGALSLEAFF
TRBV6-5,TRBJ2-5,.,.,TGTGCCAGCAGTTACCGACAGCGAAAGGAAGAGACCCAGTACTTC,CASSYRQRKEETQYF
TRBV19,TRBJ2-3,.,TRBD2,TGTGCCAGTAATCCCCGGCGGGGGGGGTCACCAGATACGCAGTATTTT,CASNPRRGGSPDTQYF
TRBV10-2,TRBJ1-2,.,.,TGCGCCAGCACGGGTTCAGGAGGGGTAAACTATGGCTACACCTTC,CASTGSGGVNYGYTF
TRBV2,TRBJ2-5,.,TRBD1,TGTGCCAGCAGTGAGAAGGGGGCAAGGGAGACCCAGTACTTC,CASSEKGARETQYF
TRBV9,TRBJ2-7,.,TRBD1,TGTGCCAGCAGCCCCAGGACAGGGAATAACGAGCAGTACTTC,CASSPRTGNNEQYF
TRBV11-2,TRBJ1-1,.,.,TGTGCCAGCAGCTTAAGCGCGGCGAACACTGAAGCTTTCTTT,CASSLSAANTEAFF
TRBV7-9,TRBJ2-7,.,TRBD1,TGTGCCAGCAGCCTCGGGACAGGGGGCGAGCAGTACTTC,CASSLGTGGEQYF
TRBV7-9,TRBJ1-5,.,.,TGTTCCAGCAGCACGACTTCTGGGAGCAATCAGCCCCAGCATTTT,CSSSTTSGSNQPQHF
TRBV18,TRBJ2-4,.,TRBD1,TGTGCCAGCTCACAAGGGACAGAAAACATTCAGTACTTC,CASSQGTENIQYF
TRBV19,TRBJ2-1,few,TRBD2,TGTGCCAGTAGTAGCGAGACTAGCGGGTTAGCTGAGCAGTTCTTC,CASSSETSGLAEQFF
TRBV7-6,TRBJ2-5,.,TRBD1,TGTGCCAGCAGCACGTGGACAGGACGAGGAGAGACCCAGTACTTC,CASSTWTGRGETQYF
TRBV30,TRBJ1-5,.,TRBD1,TGTGCCTGGAACAGGGGGCACCAGCCCCAGCATTTT,CAWNRGHQPQHF
TRBV2,TRBJ2-7,.,.,TGTGCCAGGAGACTCCCAGCCTCCTACGAGCAGTACTTC,CARRLPASYEQYF
TRBV7-2,TRBJ1-6,.,TRBD1,TGTGCCAGCAGCGAACAGGGGGCTTCGTATTCACCCCTCCACTTT,CASSEQGASYSPLHF
TRBV6-5,TRBJ2-1,.,TRBD1,TGTGCCAGCAGTTGGGACAGCGTAGACAATGAGCAGTTCTTC,CASSWDSVDNEQFF
TRBV6-5,TRBJ2-7,.,.,TGTGCCAGCAGTCTAATCGGTTCCTACGAGCAGTACTTC,CASSLIGSYEQYF
TRBV7-3,TRBJ2-2,few,.,TGTGCCAGCAGCTTAATAACGTTGGCGGCCAGGGGCGGGGAGCTGTTTTTT,CASSLITLAARGGELFF
TRBV18,TRBJ2-5,.,.,TGTGCCAGCTCACCGACGGGGGGCCCTATAGAGACCCAGTACTTC,CASSPTGGPIETQYF
TRBV6-5,TRBJ1-1,.,.,TGTGCCAGCAGTCTAGGGGGGGATAACACTGAAGCTTTCTTT,CASSLGGDNTEAFF
TRBV7-9,TRBJ1-2,.,.,TGTGCCAGCAGCTTAAAAGCCTCGAGCAACTATGGCTACACCTTC,CASSLKASSNYGYTF
TRBV2,TRBJ2-7,once,.,TGTGCCTCAGCATGGGGCAGGGATGTGCAGTACTTC,CASAWGRDVQYF
TRBV7-2,TRBJ2-6,.,.,TGTGCCAGCAGCCCCCCGGTGAAAGTCTCTGGGGCCAACGTCCTGACTTTC,CASSPPVKVSGANVLTF
TRBV30,TRBJ2-7,.,.,TGTGCCTGGAGTGTGAGTCGGGCCTGGGACTCTTATTACGAGCAGTACTTC,CAWSVSRAWDSYYEQYF
TRBV27,TRBJ2-3,.,TRBD2,TGTGCCAGCAGACTAGCGGTCACCCGGACAGATACGCAGTATTTT,CASRLAVTRTDTQYF
TRBV25-1,TRBJ2-1,.,TRBD2,TGTGCCAGCAGTGAATCTGGCGGGAGGGCATGGGAGCAGTTCTTC,CASSESGGRAWEQFF
TRBV11-2,TRBJ1-4,.,TRBD1,TGTGCCAGCAGCTTTGGATACAGGGGGAATGATGAAAAACTGTTTTTT,CASSFGYRGNDEKLFF
TRBV18,TRBJ2-7,once,.,TGTGCCAGCTCCTACGGGGGATCTTACGAGCAGTACTTC,CASSYGGSYEQYF
TRBV19,TRBJ2-3,.,TRBD2,TGTGCCAGTAGTATAAAACTAGCGGGGGGTAATACGCAGTATTTT,CASSIKLAGGNTQYF
TRBV7-8,TRBJ1-2,.,.,TGTGCCAGCAGCTTTAAATTGGGGCCTAACTATGGCTACACCTTC,CASSFKLGPNYGYTF
TRBV27,TRBJ1-2,.,.,TGTGCCAGCAGTTTCTGGCCCGGGAAGACAGGCGCTAACTATGGCTACACCTTC,CASSFWPGKTGANYGYTF
TRBV2,TRBJ1-2,.,.,TGTGCCAGCAGTGAACAGAACTATGGCTACACCTTC,CASSEQNYGYTF
TRBV7-3,TRBJ2-1,.,TRBD2,TGTGCCAGCAGCTTACCCCGAGCGGGAGTAAGCAATGAGCAGTTCTTC,CASSLPRAGVSNEQFF
TRBV6-1,TRBJ2-7,.,TRBD1,TGTGCCAGCAGTACATTTCGACAGGGTCCCTACGAGCAGTACTTC,CASSTFRQGPYEQYF
TRBV4-1,TRBJ2-7,.,TRBD1,TGCGCCAGCAGCCAAGGACCGGGACAGGGGCTTTACGAGCAGTACTTC,CASSQGPGQGLYEQYF
TRBV18,TRBJ1-2,.,TRBD1,TGTGCCAGCTCACCAGGGACAGGAGCTAACTATGGCTACACCTTC,CASSPGTGANYGYTF
TRBV11-2,TRBJ1-4,.,TRBD1,TGTGCCAGCAGCTTAGGTGGGACAGGGAAGGAAAAACTGTTTTTT,CASSLGGTGKEKLFF
TRBV18,TRBJ1-1,.,.,TGTGCCAGCTCACCTCGGGACTACTACATGAACACTGAAGCTTTCTTT,CASSPRDYYMNTEAFF